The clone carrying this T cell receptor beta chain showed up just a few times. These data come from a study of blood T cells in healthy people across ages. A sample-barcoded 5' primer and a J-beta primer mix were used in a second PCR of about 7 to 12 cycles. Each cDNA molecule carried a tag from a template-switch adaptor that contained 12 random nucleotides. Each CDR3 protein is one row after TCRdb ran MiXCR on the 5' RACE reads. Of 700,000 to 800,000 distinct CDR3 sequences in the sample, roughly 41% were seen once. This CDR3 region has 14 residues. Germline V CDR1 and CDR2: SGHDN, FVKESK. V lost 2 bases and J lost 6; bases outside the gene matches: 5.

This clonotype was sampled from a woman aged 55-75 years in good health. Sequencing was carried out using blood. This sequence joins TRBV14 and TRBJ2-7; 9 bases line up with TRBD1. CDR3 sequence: CASSQRTGVSEQYF. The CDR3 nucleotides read TGTGCCAGCAGCCAAAGGACAGGGGTGAGCGAGCAGTACTTC. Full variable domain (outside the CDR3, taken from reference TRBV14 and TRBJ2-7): EAGVTQFPSHSVIEKGQTVTLRCDPISGHDNLYWYRRVMGKEIKFLLHFVKESKQDESGMPNNRFLAERTGGTYSTLKVQPAELEDSGVYFCASSQRTGVSEQYFGPGTRLTVT.